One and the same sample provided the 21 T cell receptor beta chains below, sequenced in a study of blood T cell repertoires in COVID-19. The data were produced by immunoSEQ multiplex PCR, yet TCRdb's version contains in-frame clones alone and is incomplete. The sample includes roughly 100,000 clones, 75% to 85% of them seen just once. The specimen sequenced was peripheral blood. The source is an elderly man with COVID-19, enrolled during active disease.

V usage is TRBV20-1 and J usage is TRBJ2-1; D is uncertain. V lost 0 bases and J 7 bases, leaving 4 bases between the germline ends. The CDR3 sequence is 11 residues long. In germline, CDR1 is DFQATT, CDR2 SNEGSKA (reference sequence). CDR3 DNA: TGCAGTGCTAGAGACCGTAATGAGCAGTTCTTC. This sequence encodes CSARDRNEQFF.

The CDR3 loop reads CASSPNSYNEQFF. CDR3 DNA sequence: TGTGCCAGCAGCCCGAACAGTTACAATGAGCAGTTCTTC. The gene calls are TRBV7-2 and TRBJ2-1; no firm D call. The CDR3 has 13 residues. The germline gives CDR1 SGHTA, CDR2 FQGNSA. V was pared by 5 bases and J by 4 bases, with 9 bases between.

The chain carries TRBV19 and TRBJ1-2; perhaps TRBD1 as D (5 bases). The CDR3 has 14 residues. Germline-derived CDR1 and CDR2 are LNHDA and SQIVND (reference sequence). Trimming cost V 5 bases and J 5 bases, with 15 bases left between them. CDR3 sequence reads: CASSPWAGRYGYTF. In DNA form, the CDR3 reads TGTGCCAGTAGTCCCTGGGCAGGGAGGTATGGCTACACCTTC.

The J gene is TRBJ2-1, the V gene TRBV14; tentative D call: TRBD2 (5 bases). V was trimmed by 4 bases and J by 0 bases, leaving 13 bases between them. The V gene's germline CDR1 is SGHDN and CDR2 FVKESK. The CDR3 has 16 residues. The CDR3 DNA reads TGTGCCAGCAGCCCCTACCTAGGGAGCTCCTACAATGAGCAGTTCTTC. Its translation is CASSPYLGSSYNEQFF.

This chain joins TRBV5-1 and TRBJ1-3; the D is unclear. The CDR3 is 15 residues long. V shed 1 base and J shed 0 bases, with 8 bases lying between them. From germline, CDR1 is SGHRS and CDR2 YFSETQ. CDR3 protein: CASSLTASSGNTIYF. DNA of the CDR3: TGCGCCAGCAGCTTGACAGCCTCCTCTGGAAACACCATATATTTT.

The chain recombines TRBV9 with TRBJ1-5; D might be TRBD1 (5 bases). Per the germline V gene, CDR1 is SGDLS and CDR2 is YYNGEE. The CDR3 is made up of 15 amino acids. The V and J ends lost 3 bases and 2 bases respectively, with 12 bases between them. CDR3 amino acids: CASSAGTLGNQPQHF. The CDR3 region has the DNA TGTGCCAGCAGCGCCGGGACTCTCGGCAATCAGCCCCAGCATTTT. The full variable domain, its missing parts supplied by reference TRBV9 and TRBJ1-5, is DSGVTQTPKHLITATGQRVTLRCSPRSGDLSVYWYQQSLDQGLQFLIQYYNGEERAKGNILERFSAQQFPDLHSELNLSSLELGDSALYFCASSAGTLGNQPQHFGDGTRLSIL.

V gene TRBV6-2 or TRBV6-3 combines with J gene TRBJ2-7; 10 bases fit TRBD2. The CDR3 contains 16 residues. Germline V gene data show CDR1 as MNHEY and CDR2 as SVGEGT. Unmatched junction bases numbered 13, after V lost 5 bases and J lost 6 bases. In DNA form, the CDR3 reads TGTGCCAGCAGTACTTGGGGGCTAGCGGGAGAGGGCGAGCAGTACTTC. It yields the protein CASSTWGLAGEGEQYF.

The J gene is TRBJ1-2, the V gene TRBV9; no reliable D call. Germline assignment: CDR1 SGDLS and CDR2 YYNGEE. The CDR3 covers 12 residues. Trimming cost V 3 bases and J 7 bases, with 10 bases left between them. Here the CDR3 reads CASSGRHPGYTF. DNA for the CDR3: TGTGCCAGCAGCGGCAGACATCCTGGCTACACCTTC.

CDR3 sequence reads: CAWSPETGEKLFF. CDR3 nucleotide sequence: TGTGCCTGGAGTCCGGAAACCGGGGAAAAACTGTTTTTT. This rearrangement joins TRBV30 to TRBJ1-4; D unresolved. Germline values: CDR1 GTSNPN, CDR2 SVGIG (reference sequence). The CDR3 loop spans 13 amino acids. V shed 2 bases and J shed 8 bases, with 12 bases lying between them.

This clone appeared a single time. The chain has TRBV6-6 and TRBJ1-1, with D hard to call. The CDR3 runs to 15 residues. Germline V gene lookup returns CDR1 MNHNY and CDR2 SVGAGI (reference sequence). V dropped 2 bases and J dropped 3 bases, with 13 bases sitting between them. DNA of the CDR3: TGTGCCAGCAGTTACGGCGAGCTCGGGGACACTGAAGCTTTCTTT. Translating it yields CASSYGELGDTEAFF.

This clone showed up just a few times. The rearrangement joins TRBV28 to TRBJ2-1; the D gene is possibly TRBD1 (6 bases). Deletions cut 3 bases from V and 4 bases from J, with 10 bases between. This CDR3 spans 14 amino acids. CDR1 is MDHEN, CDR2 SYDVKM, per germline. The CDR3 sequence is CASSFWDTYNEQFF. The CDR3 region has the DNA TGTGCCAGCAGTTTTTGGGACACTTACAATGAGCAGTTCTTC.

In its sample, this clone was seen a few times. CDR3 sequence reads: CASSISGTNTGELFF. The CDR3 nucleotides read TGCGCCAGCAGCATTAGCGGGACGAACACCGGGGAGCTGTTTTTT. The rearrangement joins TRBV5-1 to TRBJ2-2; the match to TRBD2 covers 8 bases. Trimming took 4 bases from V and 0 from J; bases not matched to a gene: 2. CDR3 length: 15 residues. Germline assignment: CDR1 SGHRS and CDR2 YFSETQ. Using reference TRBV5-1 and TRBJ2-2 for the parts outside the CDR3, the full variable domain is KAGVTQTPRYLIKTRGQQVTLSCSPISGHRSVSWYQQTPGQGLQFLFEYFSETQRNKGNFPGRFSGRQFSNSRSEMNVSTLELGDSALYLCASSISGTNTGELFFGEGSRLTVL.

The CDR3 DNA sequence: TGTGCCAGCAGTAGGGACACCGCCTCTGGAAACACCATATATTTT. Protein sequence: CASSRDTASGNTIYF. The chain combines TRBV28 with TRBJ1-3, with D possibly TRBD1 on 6 matching bases. CDR3 length equals 15 residues. Germline loops: CDR1 MDHEN, CDR2 SYDVKM. V shed 5 bases and J shed 0 bases, with 11 bases lying between them. Based on the CDR3 plus reference TRBV28 and TRBJ1-3, the full variable domain is DVKVTQSSRYLVKRTGEKVFLECVQDMDHENMFWYRQDPGLGLRLIYFSYDVKMKEKGDIPEGYSVSREKKERFSLILESASTNQTSMYLCASSRDTASGNTIYFGEGSWLTVV.

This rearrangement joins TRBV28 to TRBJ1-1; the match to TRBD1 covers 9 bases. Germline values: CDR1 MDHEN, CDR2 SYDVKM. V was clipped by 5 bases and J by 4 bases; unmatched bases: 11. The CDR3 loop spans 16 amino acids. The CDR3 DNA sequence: TGTGCCAGCAGTCTCTCGACAGGGGGAGGTAGCACTGAAGCTTTCTTT. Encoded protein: CASSLSTGGGSTEAFF.

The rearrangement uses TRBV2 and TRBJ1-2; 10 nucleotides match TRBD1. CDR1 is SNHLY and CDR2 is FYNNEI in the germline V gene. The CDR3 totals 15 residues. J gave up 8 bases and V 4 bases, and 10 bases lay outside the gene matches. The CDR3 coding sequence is TGTGCCAGCAGTGGGACAGGGGGACCCGGGCGCGGCTACACCTTC. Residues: CASSGTGGPGRGYTF.

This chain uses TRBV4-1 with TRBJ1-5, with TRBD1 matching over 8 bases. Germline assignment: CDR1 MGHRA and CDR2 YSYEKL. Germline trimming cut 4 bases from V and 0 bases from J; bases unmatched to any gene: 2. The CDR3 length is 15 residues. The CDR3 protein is CASSPGQDSNQPQHF. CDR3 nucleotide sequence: TGCGCCAGCAGCCCGGGACAGGATAGCAATCAGCCCCAGCATTTT.

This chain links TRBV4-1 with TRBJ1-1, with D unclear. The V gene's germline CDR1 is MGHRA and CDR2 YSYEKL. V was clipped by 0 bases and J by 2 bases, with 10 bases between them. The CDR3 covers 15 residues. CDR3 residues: CASSQEELKNTEAFF. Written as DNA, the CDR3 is TGCGCCAGCAGCCAAGAGGAGCTTAAAAACACTGAAGCTTTCTTT.

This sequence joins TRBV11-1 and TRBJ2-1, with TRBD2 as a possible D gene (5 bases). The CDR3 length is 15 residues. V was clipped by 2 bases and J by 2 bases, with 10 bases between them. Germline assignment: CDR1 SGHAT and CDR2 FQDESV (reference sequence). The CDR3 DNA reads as TGTGCCAGCAGCTTAAGGGAGTTCCCCTACAATGAGCAGTTCTTC. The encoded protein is CASSLREFPYNEQFF.

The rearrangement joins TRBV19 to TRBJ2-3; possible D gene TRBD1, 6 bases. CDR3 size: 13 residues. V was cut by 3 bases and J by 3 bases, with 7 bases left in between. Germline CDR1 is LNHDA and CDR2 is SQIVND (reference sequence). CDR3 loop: CASSMQGTDTQYF. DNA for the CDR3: TGTGCCAGTAGTATGCAGGGGACAGATACGCAGTATTTT.

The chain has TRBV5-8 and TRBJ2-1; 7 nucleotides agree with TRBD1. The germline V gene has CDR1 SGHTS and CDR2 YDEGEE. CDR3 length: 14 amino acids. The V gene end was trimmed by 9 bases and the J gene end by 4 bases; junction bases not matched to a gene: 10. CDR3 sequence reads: CANPGQGVYNEQFF. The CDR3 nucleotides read TGTGCCAACCCGGGGCAGGGGGTTTACAATGAGCAGTTCTTC.

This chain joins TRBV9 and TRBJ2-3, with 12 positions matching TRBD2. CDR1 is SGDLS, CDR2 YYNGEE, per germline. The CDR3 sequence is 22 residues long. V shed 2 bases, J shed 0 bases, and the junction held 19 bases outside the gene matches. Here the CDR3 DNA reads TGTGCCAGCAGCGTCGATTTGGGGGGTGGACTAGCGGGGCCCGTGAGCACAGATACGCAGTATTTT. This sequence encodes CASSVDLGGGLAGPVSTDTQYF.